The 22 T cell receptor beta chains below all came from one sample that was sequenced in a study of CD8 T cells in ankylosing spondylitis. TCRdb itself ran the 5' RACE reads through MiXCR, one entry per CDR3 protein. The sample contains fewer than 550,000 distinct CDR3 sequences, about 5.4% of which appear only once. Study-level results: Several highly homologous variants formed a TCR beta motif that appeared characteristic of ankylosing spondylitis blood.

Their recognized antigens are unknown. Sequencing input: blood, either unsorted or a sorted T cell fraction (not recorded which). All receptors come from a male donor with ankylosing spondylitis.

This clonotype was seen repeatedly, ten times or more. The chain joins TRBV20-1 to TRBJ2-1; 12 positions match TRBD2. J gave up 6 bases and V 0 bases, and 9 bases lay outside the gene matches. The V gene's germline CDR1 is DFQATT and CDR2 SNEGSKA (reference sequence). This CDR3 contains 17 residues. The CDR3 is CSARDTLAGGPVNEQFF. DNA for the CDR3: TGCAGTGCTAGAGATACCCTAGCGGGGGGGCCCGTCAATGAGCAGTTCTTC.

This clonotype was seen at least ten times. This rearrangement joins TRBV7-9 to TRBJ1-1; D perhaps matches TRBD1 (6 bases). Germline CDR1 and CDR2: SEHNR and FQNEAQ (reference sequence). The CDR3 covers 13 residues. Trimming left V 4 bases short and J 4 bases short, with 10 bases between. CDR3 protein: CASSSGARTEAFF. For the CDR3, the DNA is TGTGCCAGCAGCTCGGGGGCGCGCACTGAAGCTTTCTTT.

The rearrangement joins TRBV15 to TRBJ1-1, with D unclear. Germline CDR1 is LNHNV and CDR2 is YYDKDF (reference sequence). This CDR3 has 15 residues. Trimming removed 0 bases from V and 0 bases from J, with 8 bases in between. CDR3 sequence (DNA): TGTGCCACCAGCAGAGATCCAGGATTGAACACTGAAGCTTTCTTT. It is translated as CATSRDPGLNTEAFF.

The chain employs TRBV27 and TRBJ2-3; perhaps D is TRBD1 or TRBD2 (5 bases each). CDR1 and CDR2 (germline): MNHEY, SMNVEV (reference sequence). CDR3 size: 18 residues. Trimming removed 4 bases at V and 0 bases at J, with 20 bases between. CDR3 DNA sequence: TGTGCCAGCAGTTCCCACGGGGTTGGCAGGGAGAGCACAGATACGCAGTATTTT. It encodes CASSSHGVGRESTDTQYF.

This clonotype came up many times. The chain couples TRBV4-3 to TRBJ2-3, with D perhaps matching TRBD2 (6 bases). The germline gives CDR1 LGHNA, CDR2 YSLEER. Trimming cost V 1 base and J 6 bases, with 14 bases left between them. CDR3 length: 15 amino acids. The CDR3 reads CASSQGNSGGDTQYF. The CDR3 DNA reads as TGCGCCAGCAGCCAAGGGAATAGCGGAGGGGATACGCAGTATTTT.

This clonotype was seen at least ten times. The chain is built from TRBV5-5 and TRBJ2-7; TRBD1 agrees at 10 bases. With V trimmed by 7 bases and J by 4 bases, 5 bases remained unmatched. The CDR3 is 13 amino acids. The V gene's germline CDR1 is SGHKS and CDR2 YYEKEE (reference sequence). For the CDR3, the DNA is TGTGCCAGCTTCGGACAGGGGGAATACGAGCAGTACTTC. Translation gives CASFGQGEYEQYF.

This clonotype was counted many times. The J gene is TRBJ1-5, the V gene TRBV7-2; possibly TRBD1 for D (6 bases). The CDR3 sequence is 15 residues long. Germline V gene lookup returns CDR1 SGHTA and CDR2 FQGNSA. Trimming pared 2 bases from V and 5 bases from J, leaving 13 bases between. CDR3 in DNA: TGTGCCAGCAGCTTAACAGGGCCTACTTATCAGCCCCAGCATTTT. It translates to CASSLTGPTYQPQHF.

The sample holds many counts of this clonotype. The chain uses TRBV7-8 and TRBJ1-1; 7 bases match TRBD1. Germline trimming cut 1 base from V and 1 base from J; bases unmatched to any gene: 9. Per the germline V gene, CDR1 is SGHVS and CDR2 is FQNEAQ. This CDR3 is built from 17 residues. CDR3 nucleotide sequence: TGTGCCAGCAGCTTAGATATCGGGACAGAGAAGAACACTGAAGCTTTCTTT. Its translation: CASSLDIGTEKNTEAFF.

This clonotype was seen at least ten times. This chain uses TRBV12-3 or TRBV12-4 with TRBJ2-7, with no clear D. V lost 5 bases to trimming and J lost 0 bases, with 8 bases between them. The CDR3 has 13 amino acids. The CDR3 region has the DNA TGTGCCAGCAGTCTCTTACACTCCTACGAGCAGTACTTC. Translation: CASSLLHSYEQYF.

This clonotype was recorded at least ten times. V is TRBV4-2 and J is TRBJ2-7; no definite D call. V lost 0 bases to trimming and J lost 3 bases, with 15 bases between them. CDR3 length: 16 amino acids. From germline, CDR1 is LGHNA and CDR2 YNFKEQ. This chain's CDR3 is CASSQDGMIGFYEQYF. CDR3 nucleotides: TGTGCCAGCAGCCAAGATGGGATGATCGGGTTCTACGAGCAGTACTTC.

Written as DNA, the CDR3 is TGTGCCAGCAGCTCCCGCCTAGCGCGCATGTTTGAGCAGTTCTTC. As protein: CASSSRLARMFEQFF. V is TRBV28 and J is TRBJ2-1; perhaps TRBD2 as D (6 bases). CDR1 is MDHEN, CDR2 SYDVKM, per germline. The CDR3 runs to 15 residues. V gave up 6 bases and J gave up 9 bases, with 21 bases separating them.

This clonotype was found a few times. CDR3 amino acids: CASSHPSSGANVLTF. The CDR3 DNA is TGCGCCAGCAGCCATCCAAGCTCTGGGGCCAACGTCCTGACTTTC. The V gene is TRBV5-1, the J gene TRBJ2-6; D call uncertain. V was cut by 4 bases and J by 0 bases, with 8 bases left in between. This CDR3 is 15 amino acids long. Germline V gene sequence: CDR1 SGHRS, CDR2 YFSETQ.

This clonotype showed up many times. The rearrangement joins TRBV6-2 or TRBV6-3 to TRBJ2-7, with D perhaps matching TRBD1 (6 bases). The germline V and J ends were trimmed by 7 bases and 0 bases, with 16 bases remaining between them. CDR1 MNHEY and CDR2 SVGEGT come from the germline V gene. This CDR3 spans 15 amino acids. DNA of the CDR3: TGTGCCAGCAACCCTCGCAGGGGCAACTCCTACGAGCAGTACTTC. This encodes CASNPRRGNSYEQYF.

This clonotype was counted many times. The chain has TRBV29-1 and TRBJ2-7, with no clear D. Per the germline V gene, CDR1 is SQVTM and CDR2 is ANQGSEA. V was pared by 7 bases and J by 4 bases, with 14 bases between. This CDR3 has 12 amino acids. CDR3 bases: TGCAGCGCCTATTCCTATAGGTACGAGCAGTACTTC. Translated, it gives CSAYSYRYEQYF.

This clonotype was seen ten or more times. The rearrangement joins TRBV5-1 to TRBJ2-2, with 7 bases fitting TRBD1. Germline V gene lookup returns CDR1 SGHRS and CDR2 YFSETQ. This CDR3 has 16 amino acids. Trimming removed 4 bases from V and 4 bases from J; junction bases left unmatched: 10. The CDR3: CASSQTGTVSTGELFF. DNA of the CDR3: TGCGCCAGCAGCCAAACTGGGACAGTAAGCACCGGGGAGCTGTTTTTT.

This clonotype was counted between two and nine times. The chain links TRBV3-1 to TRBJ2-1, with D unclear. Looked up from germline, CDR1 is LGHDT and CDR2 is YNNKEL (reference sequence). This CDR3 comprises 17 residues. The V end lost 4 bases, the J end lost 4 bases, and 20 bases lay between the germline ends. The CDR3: CASSPARSAETYNEQFF. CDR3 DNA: TGTGCCAGCAGCCCTGCCCGGTCTGCGGAAACTTACAATGAGCAGTTCTTC.

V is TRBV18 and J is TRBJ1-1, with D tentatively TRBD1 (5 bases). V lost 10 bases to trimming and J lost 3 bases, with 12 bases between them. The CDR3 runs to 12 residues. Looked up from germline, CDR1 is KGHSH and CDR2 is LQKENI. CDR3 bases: TGTGCCACTGGCGGGGCGTACACTGAAGCTTTCTTT. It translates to CATGGAYTEAFF.

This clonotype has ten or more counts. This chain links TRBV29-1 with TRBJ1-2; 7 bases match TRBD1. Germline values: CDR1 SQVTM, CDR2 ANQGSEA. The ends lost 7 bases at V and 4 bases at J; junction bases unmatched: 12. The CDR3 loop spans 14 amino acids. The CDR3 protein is CSARQGPPLYGYTF. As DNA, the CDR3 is TGCAGCGCTAGACAGGGTCCTCCCCTCTATGGCTACACCTTC.

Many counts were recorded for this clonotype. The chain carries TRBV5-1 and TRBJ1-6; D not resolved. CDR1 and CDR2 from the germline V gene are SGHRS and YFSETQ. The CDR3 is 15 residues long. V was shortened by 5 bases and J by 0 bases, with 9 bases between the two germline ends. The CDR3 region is CASSIGNSYNSPLHF. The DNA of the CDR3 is TGCGCCAGCAGTATAGGCAACTCCTATAATTCACCCCTCCACTTT.

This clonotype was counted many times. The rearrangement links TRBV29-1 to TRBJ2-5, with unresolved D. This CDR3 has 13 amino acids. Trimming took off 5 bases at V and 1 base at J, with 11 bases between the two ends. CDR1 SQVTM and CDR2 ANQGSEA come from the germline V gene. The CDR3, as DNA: TGCAGCGTTAAGCCTCTCTTCCAAGAGACCCAGTACTTC. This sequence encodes CSVKPLFQETQYF.

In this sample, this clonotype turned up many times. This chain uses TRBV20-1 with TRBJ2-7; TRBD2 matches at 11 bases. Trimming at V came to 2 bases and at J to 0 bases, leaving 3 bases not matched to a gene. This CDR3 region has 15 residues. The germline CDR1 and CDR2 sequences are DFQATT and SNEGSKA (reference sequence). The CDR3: CSARPGTSGSYEQYF. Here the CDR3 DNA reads TGCAGTGCTAGACCCGGGACTAGCGGCTCCTACGAGCAGTACTTC.

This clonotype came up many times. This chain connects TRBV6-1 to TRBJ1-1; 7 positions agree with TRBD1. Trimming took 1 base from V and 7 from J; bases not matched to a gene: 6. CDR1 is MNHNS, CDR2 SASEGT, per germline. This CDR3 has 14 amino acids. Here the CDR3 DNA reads TGTGCCAGCAGTGAAGACTGGGGACAGAGTGAAGCTTTCTTT. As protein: CASSEDWGQSEAFF.